These 8 T cell receptor beta chains were all obtained from the same sample, sequenced in a study of blood T cells in healthy people across ages (dated by TCRdb to the mid-2010s). The library was built by means of 5' RACE. For sequencing, an Illumina HiSeq 2500 was employed. A second PCR of roughly 6 to 11 cycles was performed with a sample-barcoded 5' primer and a J-beta primer mix. The public sequencing data were trimmed at Q25 with fastp and processed into clonotypes with MiXCR by TCRdb, which kept only in-frame beta chains. Entries that share a CDR3 protein sequence are merged under the most common genes and DNA. The table for this sample lists about 1.5 million distinct CDR3 sequences; roughly 40% of them were counted only once. The ten top clones hold 7% to 9.5% of the sample. Sequenced material: blood. Receptors were obtained from a woman aged 18 to 35 in good health.

J is TRBJ2-6 and V is TRBV6-5; a weak D match, TRBD1 (5 bases). The CDR3 is made up of 17 amino acids. V was clipped by 2 bases and J by 2 bases, with 13 bases between them. Germline CDR1 reads MNHEY; CDR2 reads SVGAGI. CDR3 in amino acids: CASSYHVTGAGANVLTF. CDR3 nucleotides: TGTGCCAGCAGTTACCACGTCACAGGAGCTGGGGCCAACGTCCTGACTTTC.

V is TRBV20-1 and J is TRBJ2-1; D possibly matches TRBD1 or TRBD2 (6 bases each). Germline V gives CDR1 DFQATT, CDR2 SNEGSKA (reference sequence). This CDR3 spans 17 amino acids. The ends were cut back, 4 bases at V and 8 bases at J, with 27 bases in the middle. As DNA, the CDR3 is TGCAGTGCTACCAGACCTGTTGGGACAAGGACTACGTATGAGCAGTTCTTC. Translation: CSATRPVGTRTTYEQFF.

This clonotype has more than one count but fewer than ten. V gene TRBV6-5 combines with J gene TRBJ2-7; TRBD1 might be the D (5 bases). The V end was cut by 6 bases, the J end by 1 base, with 19 bases between. Germline V gene sequence: CDR1 MNHEY, CDR2 SVGAGI. The CDR3 runs 16 residues. CDR3 loop: CASSPDRPFHSYEQYF. In nucleotides, the CDR3 is TGTGCCAGCAGCCCCGACAGACCTTTTCATTCCTACGAGCAGTACTTC.

The chain uses TRBV7-9 and TRBJ1-5; no reliable D call. Germline loops: CDR1 SEHNR, CDR2 FQNEAQ (reference sequence). The germline V and J ends were trimmed by 5 bases and 2 bases, with 16 bases remaining between them. The CDR3 loop spans 16 amino acids. The CDR3 sequence: CASSPAGAGGNQPQHF. DNA for the CDR3: TGTGCCAGCAGCCCCGCGGGAGCCGGGGGCAATCAGCCCCAGCATTTT.

This chain uses TRBV7-9 with TRBJ1-2; the D is unclear. The CDR3 loop spans 15 amino acids. V dropped 4 bases and J dropped 8 bases, with 20 bases sitting between them. Germline V gene lookup returns CDR1 SEHNR and CDR2 FQNEAQ (reference sequence). The chain's CDR3 is CASSSGTGPLQGYTF. The CDR3 DNA is TGTGCCAGCAGCTCGGGAACCGGGCCCCTCCAGGGCTACACCTTC.

The V gene is TRBV6-1, the J gene TRBJ2-1; weak D call: TRBD2 (6 bases). The germline V and J ends were trimmed by 3 bases and 8 bases, with 8 bases remaining between them. The length of the CDR3 is 12 residues. The V gene's germline CDR1 is MNHNS and CDR2 SASEGT. Here the CDR3 reads CASSDSSDEQFF. The DNA for the CDR3 is TGTGCCAGCAGTGATTCTAGCGATGAGCAGTTCTTC.

The V call is TRBV7-3, the J call TRBJ2-5; 7 nucleotides line up with TRBD2. The junction had 5 bases not matched to a gene; V was cut back by 6 bases and J by 4 bases. In germline, CDR1 is SGHTA, CDR2 FQGTGA. This CDR3 spans 13 amino acids. The CDR3 sequence is CASRAGEGETQYF. The CDR3 DNA reads as TGTGCCAGCAGGGCGGGAGAAGGAGAGACCCAGTACTTC.

This chain links TRBV7-2 with TRBJ2-3; D is uncertain. Trimming removed 4 bases at V and 4 bases at J, with 15 bases between. The germline V gene has CDR1 SGHTA and CDR2 FQGNSA. The CDR3 runs 15 residues. CDR3: CASSSSRSWSDTQYF. The CDR3 DNA reads TGTGCCAGCAGCTCCTCTCGGAGCTGGTCAGATACGCAGTATTTT.